This record covers a single T cell receptor (beta chain). Antigen: not known. This record comes from a study of cytomegalovirus exposure and HLA in healthy donors. Study-wide results and caveats: Most subjects' HLA-A and HLA-B alleles were reportedly predicted from TCR beta sequences. With DRB1 most and HLA-C fewest, TCR association rates differed between HLA loci in a later analysis.

The CDR3 consists of 15 residues. Losses at the gene ends were 8 bases for V and 5 bases for J; bases not matched to a gene: 9. CDR1 is SNHLY, CDR2 FYNNEI, per germline. Researchers ran the PCR with 60 Vbeta and 13 Jbeta primers. Clones were read by immunoSEQ multiplex PCR, and TCRdb kept only the in-frame ones, dropping some. Across approximately 71,000 clones, the top ten clones capture about 3.8% of the sample. Sequencing input: PBMCs. V is TRBV2 and J is TRBJ1-1, with 12 bases lining up with TRBD1. The clonotype comes from a female donor in good health and CMV-seropositive. The CDR3 region has the DNA TGTGCCAGCCTTTGGGACAGGGGGCGAGGAACTGAAGCTTTCTTT. Amino acids: CASLWDRGRGTEAFF.